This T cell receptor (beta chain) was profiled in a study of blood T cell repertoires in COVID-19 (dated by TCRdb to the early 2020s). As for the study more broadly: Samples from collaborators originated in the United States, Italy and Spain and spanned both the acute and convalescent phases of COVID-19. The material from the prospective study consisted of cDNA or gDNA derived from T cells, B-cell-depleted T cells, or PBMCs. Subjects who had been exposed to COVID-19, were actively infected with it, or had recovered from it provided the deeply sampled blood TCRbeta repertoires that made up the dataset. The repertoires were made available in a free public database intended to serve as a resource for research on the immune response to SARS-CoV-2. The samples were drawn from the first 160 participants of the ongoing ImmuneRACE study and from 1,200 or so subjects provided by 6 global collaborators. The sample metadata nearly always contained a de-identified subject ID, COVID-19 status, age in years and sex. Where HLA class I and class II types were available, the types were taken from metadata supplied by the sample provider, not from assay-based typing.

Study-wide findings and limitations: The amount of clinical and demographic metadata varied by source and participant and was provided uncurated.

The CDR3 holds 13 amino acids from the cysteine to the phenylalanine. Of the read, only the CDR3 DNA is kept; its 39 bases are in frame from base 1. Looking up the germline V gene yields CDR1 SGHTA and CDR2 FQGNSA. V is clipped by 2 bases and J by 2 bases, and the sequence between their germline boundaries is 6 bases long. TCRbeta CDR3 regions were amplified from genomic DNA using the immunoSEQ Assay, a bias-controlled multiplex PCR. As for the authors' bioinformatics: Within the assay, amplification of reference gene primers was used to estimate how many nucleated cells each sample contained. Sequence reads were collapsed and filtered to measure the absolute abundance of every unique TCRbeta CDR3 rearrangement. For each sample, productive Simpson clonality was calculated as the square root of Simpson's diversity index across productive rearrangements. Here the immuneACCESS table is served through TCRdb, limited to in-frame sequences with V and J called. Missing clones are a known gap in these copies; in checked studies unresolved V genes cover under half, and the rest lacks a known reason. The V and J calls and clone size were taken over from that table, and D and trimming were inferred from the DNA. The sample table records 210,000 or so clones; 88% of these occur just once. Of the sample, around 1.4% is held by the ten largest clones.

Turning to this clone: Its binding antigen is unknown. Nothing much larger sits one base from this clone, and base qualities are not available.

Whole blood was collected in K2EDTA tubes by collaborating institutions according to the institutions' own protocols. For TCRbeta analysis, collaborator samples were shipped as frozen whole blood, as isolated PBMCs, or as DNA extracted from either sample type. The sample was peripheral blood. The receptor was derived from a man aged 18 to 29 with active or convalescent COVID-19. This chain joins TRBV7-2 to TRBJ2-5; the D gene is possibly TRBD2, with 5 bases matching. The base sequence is TGTGCCAGCAGCTTATGGGAGCAAGAGACCCAGTACTTC. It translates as CASSLWEQETQYF.